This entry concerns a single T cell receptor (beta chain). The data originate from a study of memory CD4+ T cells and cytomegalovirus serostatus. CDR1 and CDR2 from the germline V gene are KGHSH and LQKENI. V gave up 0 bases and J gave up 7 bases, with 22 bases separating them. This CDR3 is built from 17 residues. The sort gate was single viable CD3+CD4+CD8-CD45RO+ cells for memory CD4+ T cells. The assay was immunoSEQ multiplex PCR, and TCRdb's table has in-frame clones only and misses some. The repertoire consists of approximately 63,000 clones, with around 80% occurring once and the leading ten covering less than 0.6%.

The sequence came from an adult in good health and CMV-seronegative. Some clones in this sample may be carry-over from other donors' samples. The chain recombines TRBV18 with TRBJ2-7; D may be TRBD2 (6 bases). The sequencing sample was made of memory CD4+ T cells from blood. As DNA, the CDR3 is TGTGCCAGCTCACCACCGGAGGGGATCGTGGGAGCTGGAGAGCAGTACTTC. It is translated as CASSPPEGIVGAGEQYF.